This T cell receptor beta chain was recorded in a study of blood T cell repertoires in COVID-19. Study summary: The United States, Italy and Spain provided the acute and convalescent COVID-19 samples. T cells, B-cell-depleted T cells, or PBMCs provided the cDNA or gDNA that served as material.

Living in about two dozen US areas, the participants were between about 18 and 100 years of age. Allocation to cohorts depended on clinical history reported by the participants. TCRdb's table, derived via immunoSEQ multiplex PCR, lists solely in-frame clones and lacks some. This sample has around 250,000 clones, with 91% found just once. The CDR3 has 13 amino acids. Deletions cut 3 bases from V and 5 bases from J, with 10 bases between. Looked up from germline, CDR1 is MNHEY and CDR2 is SVGAGI. The chain couples TRBV6-5 to TRBJ1-1; no definite D call. The sequenced material came from PBMCs or T cells enriched from blood (not recorded which). The sequence was collected from a human donor in a cohort exposed to, infected with or recovered from COVID-19 (not recorded which). The donor label of this sample is uncertain. CDR3 residues: CASSYRPGTEAFF. The CDR3 coding sequence is TGTGCCAGCAGTTATAGGCCCGGGACTGAAGCTTTCTTT.